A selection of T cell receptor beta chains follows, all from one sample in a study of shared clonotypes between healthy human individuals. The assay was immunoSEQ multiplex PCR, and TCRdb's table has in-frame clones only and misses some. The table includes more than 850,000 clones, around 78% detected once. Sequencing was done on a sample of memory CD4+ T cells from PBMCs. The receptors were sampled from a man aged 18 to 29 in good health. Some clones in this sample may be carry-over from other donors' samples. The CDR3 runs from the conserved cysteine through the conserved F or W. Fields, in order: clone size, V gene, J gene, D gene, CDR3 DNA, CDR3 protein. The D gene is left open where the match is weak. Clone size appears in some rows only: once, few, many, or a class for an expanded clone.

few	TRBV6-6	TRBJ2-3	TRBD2	TGTGCCAGCACCGCCGGGACTAGCGGCCACACAGATACGCAGTATTTT	CASTAGTSGHTDTQYF
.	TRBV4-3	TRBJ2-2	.	TGCGCCAGCAGCCAAGCTACCGGACAGCCCAACACCGGGGAGCTGTTTTTT	CASSQATGQPNTGELFF
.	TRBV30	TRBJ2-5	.	TGTGCCTCATCAGGGGCGGGGGAGACCCAGTACTTC	CASSGAGETQYF
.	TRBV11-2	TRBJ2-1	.	TGTGCCAGCAGTTCTGTCAAGGGGGCCTACAATGAGCAGTTCTTC	CASSSVKGAYNEQFF
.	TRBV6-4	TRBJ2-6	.	TGTGCCAGCAGTGCGTGGTCTGGGGCCAACGTCCTGACTTTC	CASSAWSGANVLTF
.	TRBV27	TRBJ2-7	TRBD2	TGTGCCAGCAGTTTCGCGGGGGGTCTAACCTACGAGCAGTACTTC	CASSFAGGLTYEQYF
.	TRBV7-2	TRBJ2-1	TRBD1	TGTGCCAGCAGCAAGGACAGGGGGCTTCACAATGAGCAGTTCTTC	CASSKDRGLHNEQFF
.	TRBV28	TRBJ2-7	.	TGTGCCAGCAGCTCTCCAGGATCGACACACTACGAGCAGTACTTC	CASSSPGSTHYEQYF
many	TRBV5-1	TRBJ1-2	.	TGCGCCAGCAGCTCTCCCCAGGGGAGCAAGGAGGCTGGCTATGGCTACACCTTC	CASSSPQGSKEAGYGYTF
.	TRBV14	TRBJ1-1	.	TGTGCCAGCAGCCCGGACCTTGGTGGCACTGAAGCTTTCTTT	CASSPDLGGTEAFF
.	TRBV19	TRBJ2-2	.	TGTGCCAGTAGCCGGGACTTACCGAACACCGGGGAGCTGTTTTTT	CASSRDLPNTGELFF
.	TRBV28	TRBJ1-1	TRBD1	TGTGCCAGCCAACCCGACAGGGCTCCCGAAGCTTTCTTT	CASQPDRAPEAFF
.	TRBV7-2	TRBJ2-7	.	TGTGCCAGCAGCCTATCAGGAATTTACGAGCAGTACTTC	CASSLSGIYEQYF
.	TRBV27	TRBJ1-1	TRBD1	TGTGCCAGCAGTCAACAGGGGCCCACTGAAGCTTTCTTT	CASSQQGPTEAFF
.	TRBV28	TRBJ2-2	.	TGTGCCAGCAGTTTATTCCGTCCCGGGGAGCTGTTTTTT	CASSLFRPGELFF
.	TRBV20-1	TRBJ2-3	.	TGCAGTGCTAGAGGAACTAGCCCGCAGTATTTT	CSARGTSPQYF
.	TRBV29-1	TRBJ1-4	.	TGCAGCGTTGTTCTTGCAAATGAAAAACTGTTTTTT	CSVVLANEKLFF
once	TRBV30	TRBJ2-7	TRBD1	TGTGCCCACCAACGGGGCAGGGGGCTAGTCGACGAGCAGTACTTC	CAHQRGRGLVDEQYF
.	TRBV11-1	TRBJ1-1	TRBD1	TGTGCCAGCGTACACTGGCCCGGGACAGTCGAAGCTTTCTTT	CASVHWPGTVEAFF
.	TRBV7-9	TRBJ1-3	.	TGTGCCAGCAGCTTACTTGCCGGGCGGACTGGAAACACCATATATTTT	CASSLLAGRTGNTIYF
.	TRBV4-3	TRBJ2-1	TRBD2	TGCGCCAGCAGCCAAGATTCACTAGCGGGAGGCGGAGAGCAGTTCTTC	CASSQDSLAGGGEQFF
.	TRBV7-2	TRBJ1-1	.	TGTGCCAGCAGCGCAAGGCGGGGGACTGAAGCTTTCTTT	CASSARRGTEAFF